Listed below are T cell receptor beta chains from one sample, sequenced in a study of spatial heterogeneity in lung cancer. MiXCR, applied by TCRdb to the 5' RACE reads, yields one record per CDR3 protein. The data show some 25,000 distinct CDR3 sequences, about 4.7% seen once. The input for sequencing was PBMCs, taken at surgery. These receptors originate from a male donor with early-stage non-small cell lung cancer. Each CDR3 is given with its conserved first and last residue. A D gene is named only where the DNA matches it firmly. Clone size appears in some rows only: once, few, many, or a class for an expanded clone.

abundance	d_gene	v_gene	j_gene	CDR3aa	CDR3nt
many	NA	TRBV28	TRBJ2-2	CASSGEMGYGELFF	TGTGCCAGCAGTGGGGAGATGGGCTACGGGGAGCTGTTTTTT
many	TRBD2	TRBV24-1	TRBJ2-2	CATSDSSSGGAGELFF	TGTGCCACCAGTGACAGTTCTAGCGGGGGTGCCGGGGAGCTGTTTTTT
many	NA	TRBV24-1	TRBJ2-2	CATTNNHREFTGELFF	TGTGCCACCACAAATAACCACAGGGAATTTACCGGGGAGCTGTTTTTT
many	NA	TRBV12-3/TRBV12-4	TRBJ2-2	CASSFHPGAGELFF	TGTGCCAGCAGTTTTCACCCAGGGGCCGGGGAGCTGTTTTTT
many	NA	TRBV18	TRBJ1-5	CASSRGNQYSNQPQHF	TGTGCCAGCTCACGAGGGAACCAGTATAGCAATCAGCCCCAGCATTTT
many	NA	TRBV11-2	TRBJ2-5	CASSLSGETQYF	TGTGCCAGCAGCTTAAGCGGGGAGACCCAGTACTTC
many	TRBD2	TRBV7-3	TRBJ2-3	CASSSSGLASDTQYF	TGTGCCAGCAGCTCTTCAGGACTAGCCTCGGATACGCAGTATTTT
many	NA	TRBV28	TRBJ1-1	CASSIHTGSTEAFF	TGTGCCAGCAGTATACATACAGGGTCGACTGAAGCTTTCTTT
many	NA	TRBV28	TRBJ1-2	CASSGHYGYTF	TGTGCCAGCAGCGGGCACTATGGCTACACCTTC
many	NA	TRBV21-1	TRBJ2-2	CASGIPGQGRIGELFF	TGTGCCAGCGGAATCCCGGGACAGGGTCGAATCGGGGAGCTGTTTTTT
many	NA	TRBV4-3	TRBJ2-3	CASTTRAGFGTDTQYF	TGCGCCAGCACCACCCGGGCGGGCTTCGGCACAGATACGCAGTATTTT
many	NA	TRBV24-1	TRBJ2-3	CATSDFSYTQYF	TGTGCCACCAGTGATTTCTCGTATACGCAGTATTTT
many	NA	TRBV6-2/TRBV6-3	TRBJ1-5	CASSYRDPPGLNQPQHF	TGTGCCAGCAGTTACCGCGACCCCCCAGGGCTCAATCAGCCCCAGCATTTT
NA	NA	TRBV25-1	TRBJ1-5	CASSELATNSNQPQHF	TGTGCCAGCAGTGAATTGGCGACTAATAGCAATCAGCCCCAGCATTTT
many	NA	TRBV2	TRBJ2-1	CASNYRANNEQFF	TGTGCCAGCAACTACCGGGCTAACAATGAGCAGTTCTTC
many	NA	TRBV20-1	TRBJ2-1	CSARDDLRYNNEQFF	TGCAGTGCTAGAGACGACCTCAGGTATAACAATGAGCAGTTCTTC
NA	NA	TRBV7-6	TRBJ2-5	CASSPRQAGFFRTQYF	TGTGCCAGCAGCCCAAGACAGGCCGGGTTCTTCCGGACCCAGTACTTC
many	NA	TRBV12-3/TRBV12-4	TRBJ1-6	CASSSGSYNSPLHF	TGTGCCAGCTCCTCGGGGTCCTATAATTCACCCCTCCACTTT
medium-sized	NA	TRBV29-1	TRBJ1-1	CSVVRQMNTEAFF	TGCAGCGTTGTAAGGCAGATGAACACTGAAGCTTTCTTT
many	NA	TRBV2	TRBJ2-5	CASSVGQFQETQYF	TGTGCCAGCAGTGTAGGACAGTTCCAAGAGACCCAGTACTTC
many	TRBD1	TRBV6-2/TRBV6-3	TRBJ2-2	CASSGPYVQGANTGELFF	TGTGCCAGCAGTGGTCCCTATGTACAGGGGGCTAACACCGGGGAGCTGTTTTTT
many	NA	TRBV10-3	TRBJ1-2	CAISPGLTNYGYTF	TGTGCCATCAGCCCGGGACTGACGAACTATGGCTACACCTTC
many	TRBD1	TRBV10-1	TRBJ1-1	CASSPETGLNTEAFF	TGCGCCAGCAGTCCCGAGACAGGGCTGAACACTGAAGCTTTCTTT
medium-sized	TRBD2	TRBV5-1	TRBJ2-1	CASSTGLAGADEQFF	TGCGCCAGCAGCACGGGACTAGCGGGAGCGGATGAGCAGTTCTTC
many	TRBD2	TRBV7-2	TRBJ2-1	CASSLALLAGASSYNEQFF	TGTGCCAGCAGCTTAGCGTTACTAGCGGGGGCCTCCTCCTACAATGAGCAGTTCTTC
many	TRBD1	TRBV7-6	TRBJ2-7	CASSPQTGSYEQYF	TGTGCCAGCAGCCCCCAGACAGGGTCCTACGAGCAGTACTTC
medium-sized	NA	TRBV29-1	TRBJ1-1	CSVVRGSTEAFF	TGCAGCGTTGTCAGGGGTAGCACTGAAGCTTTCTTT
NA	NA	TRBV6-2/TRBV6-3	TRBJ1-4	CASSYPSFREKEKLFF	TGTGCCAGCAGTTACCCAAGTTTCCGGGAGAAGGAAAAACTGTTTTTT
many	NA	TRBV7-9	TRBJ2-3	CASSLSPLGSPDTQYF	TGTGCCAGCAGCTTAAGCCCCCTGGGTAGCCCAGATACGCAGTATTTT
few	NA	TRBV28	TRBJ1-2	CASRTGGASLPDGYTF	TGTGCCAGCCGAACGGGGGGCGCATCCCTCCCGGATGGCTACACCTTC
many	NA	TRBV6-2/TRBV6-3	TRBJ2-3	CASSRPSGDTQYF	TGTGCCAGCAGCCGTCCCAGCGGCGATACGCAGTATTTT
NA	TRBD1	TRBV6-2/TRBV6-3	TRBJ2-2	CASLTGYGTGELFF	TGTGCCAGCTTGACAGGGTATGGCACCGGGGAGCTGTTTTTT
few	NA	TRBV12-5	TRBJ2-1	CASGPGTGQGLYNEQFF	TGTGCTAGTGGTCCAGGGACTGGGCAGGGTTTATACAATGAGCAGTTCTTC
many	TRBD2	TRBV5-4	TRBJ2-3	CASRPPEGSSIAGGPYDTQYF	TGTGCCAGCAGACCCCCCGAGGGTTCATCTATTGCGGGGGGGCCATATGATACGCAGTATTTT
many	NA	TRBV5-1	TRBJ2-7	CASSLVGGVSSYEQYF	TGCGCCAGCAGCTTGGTAGGCGGGGTAAGCTCCTACGAGCAGTACTTC
many	NA	TRBV24-1	TRBJ2-3	CATSEGGWDTQYF	TGTGCCACCAGTGAGGGCGGCTGGGATACGCAGTATTTT
NA	TRBD2	TRBV4-2	TRBJ2-1	CASSQQAGGTYNDQFF	TGTGCCAGCAGCCAACAAGCGGGAGGGACCTACAATGATCAGTTCTTC
many	TRBD2	TRBV6-1	TRBJ2-7	CASGRRGGLSGEQYF	TGTGCCAGCGGTCGTAGGGGAGGGTTATCTGGCGAGCAGTACTTC
many	NA	TRBV2	TRBJ2-7	CASSAAQLSSYEQYF	TGTGCCAGCAGTGCGGCGCAGTTGTCCTCCTACGAGCAGTACTTC
medium-sized	NA	TRBV28	TRBJ1-6	CASSGASAGNSPLHF	TGTGCCAGCAGCGGGGCCTCCGCGGGAAATTCACCCCTCCACTTT
few	NA	TRBV5-4	TRBJ2-1	CASSLGGGSNEQFF	TGTGCCAGCAGCTTGGGAGGAGGGTCGAATGAGCAGTTCTTC
medium-sized	TRBD2	TRBV5-4	TRBJ2-5	CASSQTSGGAKTQYF	TGTGCCAGCAGCCAGACTAGCGGGGGGGCGAAGACCCAGTACTTC
many	NA	TRBV7-2	TRBJ1-2	CASSSDPDYGYTF	TGTGCCAGCAGCTCCGACCCAGACTATGGCTACACCTTC
many	TRBD1	TRBV27	TRBJ1-2	CASSSPTGGFGYTF	TGTGCCAGCAGTTCCCCGACAGGGGGCTTTGGCTACACCTTC
many	NA	TRBV2	TRBJ2-1	CATTLYNEQFF	TGTGCCACGACCCTTTACAATGAGCAGTTCTTC
many	NA	TRBV20-1	TRBJ1-2	CSARVGLEQNGYTF	TGCAGTGCTAGGGTCGGGTTGGAGCAGAATGGCTACACCTTC
many	TRBD2	TRBV20-1	TRBJ2-5	CSASRAGRETQYF	TGCAGTGCTAGTAGAGCGGGGCGAGAGACCCAGTACTTC
NA	NA	TRBV19	TRBJ1-1	CASSIWGSTEAFF	TGTGCCAGTAGTATTTGGGGGAGCACTGAAGCTTTCTTT
many	NA	TRBV7-3	TRBJ2-6	CATTDHVSGANVLTF	TGTGCCACTACGGACCACGTATCTGGGGCCAACGTCCTGACTTTC
NA	NA	TRBV27	TRBJ1-2	CASRLTGFTNYGYTF	TGTGCCAGCAGACTCACAGGGTTCACTAACTATGGCTACACCTTC
many	NA	TRBV3-1	TRBJ1-2	CASSHQPGIPPVYGYTF	TGTGCCAGCAGCCACCAGCCTGGAATTCCCCCCGTCTATGGCTACACCTTC
NA	NA	TRBV2	TRBJ1-4	CASSDLGTPNEKLFF	TGTGCCAGCAGTGATTTGGGGACTCCTAATGAAAAACTGTTTTTT
NA	TRBD1	TRBV7-9	TRBJ1-2	CASSPEPEGAYGYTF	TGTGCCAGCAGCCCTGAGCCGGAGGGGGCATATGGCTACACCTTC
many	TRBD1	TRBV6-5	TRBJ2-7	CASSFRTGSGEQYF	TGTGCCAGCAGTTTCCGGACAGGGTCAGGCGAGCAGTACTTC
many	NA	TRBV7-2	TRBJ2-7	CASSLQTSYEQYF	TGTGCCAGCAGCTTACAGACTAGCTACGAGCAGTACTTC
many	TRBD1	TRBV4-1	TRBJ2-7	CASSQDQGVGEQYF	TGCGCCAGCAGCCAAGATCAGGGGGTGGGCGAGCAGTACTTC
many	TRBD1	TRBV11-3	TRBJ2-1	CASSPGTGDNEQFF	TGTGCCAGCAGCCCCGGGACAGGGGACAATGAGCAGTTCTTC